This T cell receptor (beta chain) was recovered during a study of cytomegalovirus exposure and HLA in healthy donors listed by TCRdb under 2017. Regarding the study in general: An earlier analysis of approximately 640 of the donors reported about 290 Gb of sequence data and 117 million unique TCR beta sequences from about 180 million T cells. An early release that covered some 640 HLA-typed donors contained approximately 300 gigabases of sequencing data and tens of millions of unique TCR sequences. Among the roughly 430 genotyped donors, around 81% belonged to the genetic ancestry cluster associated with self-reported Caucasian donors. The study aimed to test whether cataloging public T cell receptors could reveal signatures of past pathogen exposure. Using immunosequencing, the study profiled T cell repertoires from fewer than 850 subjects and related those repertoires to cytomegalovirus serostatus. A separate validation cohort of approximately 120 different subjects was used in addition to the roughly 700-subject first cohort. The study combined high-throughput TCR immunosequencing, statistical association of individual TCRs with disease status, and machine learning to predict cytomegalovirus infection status. In a later analysis, previously published TCR beta repertoires from some 640 donors were re-analyzed and high-resolution HLA genotyping was added so that TCR occurrence patterns could be studied. Rather than using new phenotypic data, the later analysis identified candidate immune exposures from TCR beta sequences and from how often those sequences occurred across donors. An earlier analysis of some 600 of the donors applied high-throughput TCR beta sequencing to assess whether each TCR beta V gene segment acted as functional or pseudogenic. Donor age, sex, ethnicity and CMV serostatus were compiled alongside the repertoire data. In a later genetic analysis, genome-wide SNP genotypes for about 65% of the 666 donors were used, and that subset was treated as a discovery cohort. Every repertoire in the discovery cohort had been generated on one and the same sequencing platform. HLA typing included class I and class II loci at four-digit resolution. Typing coverage varied by locus: roughly 629-640 donors for A, B, C, DRB1 and DQB1; under 550 for DQA1; over 600 for DPA1; around 450 for DPB1. Roughly five DR-DQ haplotypes were treated as single units for association and clustering because of strong linkage in the cohort. Across some 400 genotyped donors of the cohort, an average of about 220,000 unique TCR beta nucleotide sequences per donor were sequenced, and approximately 17% of those sequences were non-productive.

The cohort was made up of approximately 670 healthy bone marrow donors. All cohort members were sampled while nominally healthy, although unrecorded immune exposures were likely present. The donor was CMV seronegative and was included in the group of 352 seronegative cohort members. A peripheral blood sample was provided by each donor, and peripheral blood mononuclear cells were used for TCR beta sequencing. The Qiagen DNeasy Blood Extraction Kit was used to extract genomic DNA from the blood cell samples. In the case of this clone: Its binding antigen is unknown. Base qualities are missing; no much larger clone stands one base away.

Library generation was performed with the immunoSEQ multiplex PCR assay. A mixture of 60 forward primers for TCR Vbeta segments and 13 reverse primers for TCR Jbeta segments was used in the multiplex PCR. The CDR3 region of rearranged TCR beta genes was amplified from genomic DNA with a multiplex PCR assay. The Illumina HiSeq System was used to sequence the amplified TCR beta libraries as 87-base-pair reads. The paper's data handling went like this. A later analysis tallied tens of millions of unique TCR beta chains across the 550 to 850 repertoires, and about 10 million of those chains were shared by two or more donors. Raw reads were error-corrected and collapsed into unique sequences by a nearest-neighbor algorithm in which closely related sequences were merged to remove PCR and sequencing errors. Alignment of CDR3 sequences to IMGT reference sequences was used to assign V, D and J gene segments. Each retained sequence needed at least a six-nucleotide match to both a V gene segment and a J gene segment. Rearrangements were called productive when the CDR3 lacked stop codons and stayed in frame with V and J; all others were non-productive. CDR3 was defined according to IMGT convention as the region running from the second conserved V-encoded cysteine to the conserved J-encoded phenylalanine. The earlier analysis of about 620 of the donors excluded sequences that lacked an unambiguous match to a single V gene segment. An earlier analysis of several hundred of the donors classified V segments as functional when productive rearrangements were above 56.7% and as segregating when the standard deviation between donors was above 5%. A statistical classification framework was built to diagnose cytomegalovirus status from the catalog of TCR beta chain sequences. In a later analysis, V and J genes were assigned by comparing TCR nucleotide sequences against IMGT/GENE-DB human TR gene sequences. A later analysis assigned CDR3 sequences and most-parsimonious VDJ recombination scenarios with the TCRdist pipeline. In a later analysis, every TCR beta chain was defined by the combination of its CDR3 amino acid sequence and its V-gene family, and reads without a unique V-gene family were dropped. As a way to deal with suspected cross-contamination and a sequencing artifact, a later analysis dropped 450 to 600 nucleotide sequences that were highly shared and had low generation probability. In a later analysis, a clonal expansion index for each public chain was calculated from normalized within-repertoire ranks of inferred template counts. In a later analysis, generation probabilities were computed using a VDJ recombination model fitted to out-of-frame rearrangements, and the results were checked against IGoR. A later analysis scored TCR-TCR, TCR-HLA and TCR-CMV co-occurrence with hypergeometric tests, applying a repertoire-size bias correction to TCR pairs. False discovery rates were estimated in a later analysis by permuting HLA or CMV assignments 20 times. In a later analysis, co-occurring TCRs were grouped with DBSCAN, and TCRdist sequence similarity was added when clustering was performed within HLA-allele-positive subsets. Co-occurrence clustering excluded repertoires with fewer than 30,000 or more than 120,000 public chains, plus five with anomalous nucleotide sharing. TCRdb took this table from immuneACCESS and kept in-frame rearrangements with V and J called. Such tables lack part of the clones; where checked against another copy, unresolved V genes explain under half of the gap, and the rest is unexplained. V and J calls and clone size are given by that table; D and trimming were obtained from the DNA. The sample table records about 200,000 clones; approximately 83% of these occur just once. 0.08% to 0.1% of the sample lies in the top ten.

Overall study results and their limits: In the study, around 150 TCR beta chains were listed as associated with cytomegalovirus. The authors suggested that the approach could potentially be generalized to other disease states and immunological phenotypes. A cluster of highly shared sequence variants was judged likely to represent a technical artifact of the sequencing pipeline. In this cohort, only TCR beta chains were sequenced, and detectable features were limited by the absence of alpha or paired-chain data. Because HLA typing was missing for some donors at each locus, association tests included only the typed subset. Immune exposure information for the cohort was limited to CMV serostatus. Presence/absence analyses assumed roughly uniform sequencing depth across donors, an assumption that may not hold. In a later analysis, around 17,000 TCR beta sequences were associated with specific HLA alleles at a false discovery rate of 0.05. A later analysis found that most CMV-associated TCR beta chains appeared HLA-restricted, with HLA associations seemingly driven largely by CMV exposure. Three of the identified cytomegalovirus-associated TCR beta chains were confirmed in vitro to be specific for cytomegalovirus antigens. In both the original and validation cohorts, the classifier was reported to diagnose cytomegalovirus status with high specificity and sensitivity. In a later analysis, HLA-associated TCR beta chains were found to be more clonally expanded and to have lower generation probabilities than equally common non-associated chains. A later analysis found that TCR association rates varied across HLA loci, with DRB1 alleles showing the most associated TCRs and HLA-C alleles the fewest. Linkage disequilibrium might explain the correlated functional status among segregating V segments, but an unknown experimental factor could not be excluded. Across donors, most TCR sequences were observed very rarely, whereas some public TCRs were present in many individuals. A further reported finding was that TCR beta sequences accurately predicted the HLA-A and HLA-B alleles for most subjects in the first cohort. According to a later analysis, parvovirus B19, influenza, CMV and Epstein-Barr virus appeared linked to several top co-occurrence clusters. V-gene and J-gene trimming of TCR beta chains was associated with a missense DCLRE1C variant in a later genetic analysis, and the association was replicated in an independent cohort. According to a later genetic analysis, donors in an Asian-associated ancestry cluster had fewer N-insertions in productive TCRs than the approximately 670-donor mean. Because counts were too low, some 17 rarely observed V segments, including chromosome 9 orphons, were excluded from the earlier analysis of a few hundred of the donors. An earlier analysis of roughly 570 of the donors showed that most TCR beta V segments appeared in productive rearrangements either about 87% or about 30% of the time, which broadly matched IMGT annotations. Strong co-occurrence of HLA alleles, especially DR and DQ, made assigning TCR associations to individual alleles difficult.

The source is a boy aged 2 to 9 in good health and CMV-seronegative. The source material was PBMCs.

The nucleotide sequence reads TGTGCCAGCAGCTTCGGGATCTATAATTCACCCCTCCACTTT. Its coded protein is CASSFGIYNSPLHF. Recombination joined TRBV7-9 with TRBJ1-6, with the D gene not confidently named. Sequences SEHNR (CDR1) and FQNEAQ (CDR2) are obtained from the germline V gene (reference sequence). V is clipped by 3 bases and J by 3 bases, and the sequence between their germline boundaries is 6 bases long. The CDR3 spans 14 residues, from the cysteine through the phenylalanine. Solely the CDR3 DNA is kept, with 42 bases framed from the first base.